This T cell receptor beta chain came from a study of blood T cells in healthy people across ages. Looked up from germline, CDR1 is MNHNS and CDR2 is SASEGT. V was cut by 2 bases and J by 4 bases, with 18 bases left in between. The CDR3 totals 17 residues. Sample-barcoded 5' priming and a J-beta primer mix drove a second PCR of roughly 6 to 12 cycles. Every molecule of cDNA carried a tag from a template-switch adaptor with 12 random nucleotides. MiXCR, run by TCRdb on the 5' RACE reads, gives a single entry per CDR3 protein. Altogether approximately 1.5 million distinct CDR3 sequences are present, roughly 32% being singletons, with the ten largest covering 11%. Donor samples were obtained from healthy Caucasian individuals from Russia, aged about 6 to 95. Each donor gave around 9.3 milliliters of peripheral blood.

This sequence joins TRBV6-1 and TRBJ2-4; D call uncertain. The sequenced material came from blood. The receptor's source is a woman in her twenties or thirties in good health. The CDR3 coding sequence is TGTGCCAGCAGTGAAAGTCCGTATAATTTATTTAAAAACATTCAGTACTTC. This encodes CASSESPYNLFKNIQYF.